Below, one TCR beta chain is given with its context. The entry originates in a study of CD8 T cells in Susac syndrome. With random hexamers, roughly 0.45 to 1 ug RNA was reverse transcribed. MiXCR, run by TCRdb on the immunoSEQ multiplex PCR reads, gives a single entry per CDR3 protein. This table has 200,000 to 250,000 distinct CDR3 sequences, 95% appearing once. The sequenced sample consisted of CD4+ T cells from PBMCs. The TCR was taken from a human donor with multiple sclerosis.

In DNA form, the CDR3 reads TGTGCCAGCAGCGTAGGACAGGGCTGGCAGCCCCAGCATTTT. It encodes CASSVGQGWQPQHF. The chain links TRBV6-5 to TRBJ1-5; 8 positions match TRBD1. Losses at the gene ends were 6 bases for V and 7 bases for J; bases not matched to a gene: 8. The CDR3 sequence is 14 residues long. Germline V gives CDR1 MNHEY, CDR2 SVGAGI.